This T cell receptor beta chain was sequenced in a study of OX40 agonist ivuxolimab in advanced cancers. Clones were sequenced by immunoSEQ multiplex PCR, and TCRdb holds only the in-frame ones, with some missing. The table records some 74,000 clones, roughly 90% of them present only once. This CDR3 is 13 amino acids long. In germline, CDR1 is LGHNA, CDR2 YNFKEQ. The specimen was CD4+ or CD8+ T cells sorted from blood, collected in a trial of the OX40 agonist ivuxolimab. The V call is TRBV4-2, the J call TRBJ2-5, with 7 bases lining up with TRBD1. The end of the DNA aligns better with TRBJ2-7, so the J call may be wrong. This receptor was taken from an adult with an advanced solid tumor such as melanoma, head and neck, liver or kidney cancer. This CDR3 is CASSLWTGYEQYF. The CDR3 DNA is TGTGCCAGCAGCCTTTGGACAGGCTACGAGCAGTACTTC.